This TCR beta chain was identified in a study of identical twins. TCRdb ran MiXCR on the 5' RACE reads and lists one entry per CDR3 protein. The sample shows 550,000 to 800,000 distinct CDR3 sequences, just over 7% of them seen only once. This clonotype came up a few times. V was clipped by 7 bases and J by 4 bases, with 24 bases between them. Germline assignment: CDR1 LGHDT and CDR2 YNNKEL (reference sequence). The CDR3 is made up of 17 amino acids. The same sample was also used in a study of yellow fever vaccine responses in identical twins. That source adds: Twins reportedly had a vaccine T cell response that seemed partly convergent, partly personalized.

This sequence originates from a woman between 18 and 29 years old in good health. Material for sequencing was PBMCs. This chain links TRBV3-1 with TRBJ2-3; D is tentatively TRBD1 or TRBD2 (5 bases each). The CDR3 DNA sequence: TGTGCCAGCACCCGGGCCCCCCCGGGGCAGGGAGCAGATACGCAGTATTTT. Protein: CASTRAPPGQGADTQYF.